What follows is one T cell receptor (beta chain) and its context. This clonotype came up many times. Its specific antigen is unknown. Within one base of it there is no much larger clone, and no base qualities were kept. The CDR3, cysteine through phenylalanine, is 12 amino acids long. Here the CDR3 DNA is all that survives: 36 bases in frame from base 1. The junction shows trimming of 5 bases on V and 5 bases on J, plus 6 bases between the germline ends. In the germline V gene, CDR1 corresponds to SGHVS and CDR2 to FQNEAQ. The method was PCR. The data were produced on a NextSeq 500. Starting from the raw public reads, TCRdb applied fastp trimming at Q25, assembled clones with MiXCR and retained in-frame beta chains. A single entry per CDR3 protein holds the most common genes and DNA from its merged rows. Present in this sample are 9,500 to 13,000 distinct CDR3 sequences, 25% to 30% of which were seen just once. About 8% of the sample lies in the top ten.

This sample is drawn from a study of immune characterization of retroperitoneal liposarcoma (dated by TCRdb to 2018 to 2020). The clonotype comes from a male donor with retroperitoneal liposarcoma. The specimen sequenced was tumor tissue. Here the chain combines TRBV7-8 and TRBJ2-2, with an unclear D gene assignment. The bases are TGTGCCAGCAGCCCTCTTACCGGGGAGCTGTTTTTT. It encodes CASSPLTGELFF.